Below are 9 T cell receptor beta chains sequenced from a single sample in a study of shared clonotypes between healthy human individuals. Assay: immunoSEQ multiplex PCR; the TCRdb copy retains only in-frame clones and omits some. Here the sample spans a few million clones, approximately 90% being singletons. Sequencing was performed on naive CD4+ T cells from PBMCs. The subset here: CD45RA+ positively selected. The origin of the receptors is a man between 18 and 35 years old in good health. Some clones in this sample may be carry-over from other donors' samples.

The CDR3 bases are TGTGCCAGCAGCTCGGGTGTGGCGGGAGGCACCGGGGAGCTGTTTTTT. It codes for CASSSGVAGGTGELFF. The chain has TRBV7-7 and TRBJ2-2; 8 nucleotides agree with TRBD2. This CDR3 has 16 residues. CDR1 is SSHAT, CDR2 FNYEAQ, per germline (reference sequence). Losses at the gene ends were 4 bases for V and 4 bases for J; bases not matched to a gene: 8. Filled out from reference TRBV7-7 and TRBJ2-2, the complete variable domain reads GAGVSQSPRYKVTKRGQDVTLRCDPISSHATLYWYQQALGQGPEFLTYFNYEAQPDKSGLPSDRFSAERPEGSISTLTIQRTEQRDSAMYRCASSSGVAGGTGELFFGEGSRLTVL.

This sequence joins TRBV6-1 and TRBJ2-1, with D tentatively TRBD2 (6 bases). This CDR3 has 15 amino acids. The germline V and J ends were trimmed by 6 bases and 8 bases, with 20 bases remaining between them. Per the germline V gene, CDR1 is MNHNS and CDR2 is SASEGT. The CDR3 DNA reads TGTGCCAGCAGGATGGGGGGAGCCCTTTGGGATGAGCAGTTCTTC. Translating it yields CASRMGGALWDEQFF.

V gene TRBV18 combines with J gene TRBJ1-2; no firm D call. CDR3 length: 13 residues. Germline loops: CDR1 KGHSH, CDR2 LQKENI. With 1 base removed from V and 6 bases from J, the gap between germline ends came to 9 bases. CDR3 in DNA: TGTGCCAGCTCACCACTTCACGGGGATGGCTACACCTTC. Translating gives CASSPLHGDGYTF.

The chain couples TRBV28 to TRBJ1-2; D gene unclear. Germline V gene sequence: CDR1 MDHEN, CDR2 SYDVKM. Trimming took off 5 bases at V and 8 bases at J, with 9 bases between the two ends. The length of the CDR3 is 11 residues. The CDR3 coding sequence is TGTGCCAGCAGTATAAATTGGGGCTACACCTTC. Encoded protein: CASSINWGYTF.

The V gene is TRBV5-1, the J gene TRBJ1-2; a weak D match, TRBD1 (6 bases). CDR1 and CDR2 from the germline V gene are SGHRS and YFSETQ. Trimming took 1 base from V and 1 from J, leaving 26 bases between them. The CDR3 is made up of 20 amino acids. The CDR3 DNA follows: TGCGCCAGCAGCTTGACGGTATTGGGGGCTTCGGGGACACTTAACTATGGCTACACCTTC. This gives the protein CASSLTVLGASGTLNYGYTF.

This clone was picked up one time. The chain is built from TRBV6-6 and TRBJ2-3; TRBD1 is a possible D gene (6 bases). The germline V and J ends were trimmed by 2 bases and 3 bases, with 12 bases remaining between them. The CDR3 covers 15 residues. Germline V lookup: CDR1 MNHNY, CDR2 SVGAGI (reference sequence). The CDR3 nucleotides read TGTGCCAGCAGTTACGCAGGGGCCATAACAGATACGCAGTATTTT. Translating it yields CASSYAGAITDTQYF.

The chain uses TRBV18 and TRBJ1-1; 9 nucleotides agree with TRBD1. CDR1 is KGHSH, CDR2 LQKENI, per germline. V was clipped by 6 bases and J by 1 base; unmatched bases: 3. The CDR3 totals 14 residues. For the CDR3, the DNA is TGTGCCAGCTCCGGGACAGGGCCGAACACTGAAGCTTTCTTT. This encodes CASSGTGPNTEAFF.

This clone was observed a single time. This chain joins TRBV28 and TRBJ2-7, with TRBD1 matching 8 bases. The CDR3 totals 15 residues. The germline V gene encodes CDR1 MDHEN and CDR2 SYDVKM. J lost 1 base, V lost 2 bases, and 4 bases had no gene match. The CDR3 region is CASSLPGGHSYEQYF. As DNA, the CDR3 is TGTGCCAGCAGTTTACCAGGGGGCCATTCCTACGAGCAGTACTTC.

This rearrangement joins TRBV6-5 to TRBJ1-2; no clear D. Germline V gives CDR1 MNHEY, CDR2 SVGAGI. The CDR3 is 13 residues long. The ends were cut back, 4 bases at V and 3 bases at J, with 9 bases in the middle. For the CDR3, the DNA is TGTGCCAGCAGTTGGACGGAGTACTATGGCTACACCTTC. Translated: CASSWTEYYGYTF.